Here is one T cell receptor (beta chain) with its context. This sample is part of a study of T cell changes during pregnancy in multiple sclerosis. Repertoires were generated with immunoSEQ multiplex PCR, while TCRdb's copy carries only in-frame clones and drops some. Among about 51,000 clones, roughly 94% were seen once, and the ten largest hold around 0.58%. The sample here was CD4+ T cells from peripheral blood mononuclear cells, taken in the second trimester of pregnancy. The TCR comes from a female donor with multiple sclerosis, enrolled in a pregnancy study.

The CDR3 sequence is CASSNYRFQPQHF. CDR3 DNA sequence: TGTGCCAGCAGCAACTACCGATTTCAGCCCCAGCATTTT. J is TRBJ1-5 and V is TRBV6-5; D remains unclear. CDR3 length: 13 amino acids. Germline V lookup: CDR1 MNHEY, CDR2 SVGAGI. V was clipped by 6 bases and J by 6 bases, with 12 bases between them.